This T cell receptor beta chain stems from a study of blood T cell repertoires in COVID-19. Study background: Acute and convalescent COVID-19 samples came from the United States, Italy and Spain. Sources were T cells, B-cell-depleted T cells, or PBMCs; the material itself was cDNA or gDNA.

The assay was immunoSEQ multiplex PCR, and TCRdb's table has in-frame clones only and misses some. The sample has under 200,000 clones; about 88% are singletons. The germline CDR1 and CDR2 sequences are LGHDT and YNNKEL (reference sequence). The junction had 9 bases not matched to a gene; V was cut back by 2 bases and J by 5 bases. The CDR3 runs to 16 residues. This sequence originates from a man aged 55 to 70 with acute or convalescent COVID-19. This sequence joins TRBV3-1 (or the pseudogene TRBV3-2) and TRBJ2-3; 8 nucleotides agree with TRBD1. Sample: peripheral blood. CDR3 nucleotides: TGTGCCAGCAGCCAACAGGGGGCGCATGGTGTAGATACGCAGTATTTT. Its translation is CASSQQGAHGVDTQYF.